Listed here is a single T cell receptor beta chain. Its antigen is as yet unknown. The sample comes from a study of T cell repertoires in cytomegalovirus infection. Study details: Public TCR beta signatures marked donors with CMV infection and the matching HLA.

The CDR3 is 13 amino acids. Between the trimmed V and J ends, which lost 4 bases and 4 bases, there was a span of 8 bases. Germline V gene data show CDR1 as DFQATT and CDR2 as SNEGSKA (reference sequence). Via MiXCR, TCRdb re-called the reads, giving one row per CDR3 protein. Among some 480,000 distinct CDR3 sequences listed, 25% to 35% were seen once. This receptor was taken from a human donor in good health (CMV status not recorded). Some clones in this sample may be carry-over from other donors' samples. This chain uses TRBV20-1 with TRBJ1-6; TRBD1 is a possible D gene (6 bases). Here the sequenced sample was cultured PBMCs, taken from culture after CMV antigen stimulation. CDR3 nucleotide sequence: TGCAGTGCTACCGGACAGTATAATTCACCCCTCCACTTT. Its translation: CSATGQYNSPLHF.